Detailed here is one T cell receptor beta chain. Its antigen target is currently unknown. Base qualities were left out, and no much larger clone turns up one base away. The CDR3 regions of human TCRbeta chains were analyzed by immunosequencing. Per the original workflow: TCRs in the repertoires were matched against a reference library of SARS-CoV-2-specific TCRs that had been generated with the MIRA antigen-specificity platform. Breadth was defined as the fraction of unique TCRs that were SARS-CoV-2-associated. Depth was defined as the fraction of total T cells that were SARS-CoV-2-associated. Using the MIRA data, each spike-specific TCR was mapped to the spike region that the TCR reacts to and placed in a CD4 or CD8 class. Log10-transformed breadth and depth values were compared by one-way ANOVA with Sidak's multiple comparisons tests. TCRdb holds this immuneACCESS table with in-frame rearrangements only. Some clones are missing; in checked studies, unresolved V genes explain under half, and the rest has no known cause. That table is the source of V, J and clone size, and D and trimming were worked out from the DNA. This sample is represented by roughly 160,000 clones; 75% to 90% of them were singletons. The top ten clones comprise about 6.9% of the sample.

Per the germline V gene, MDHEN is the CDR1 and SYDVKM is the CDR2. Trimming costs V 4 bases and J 3 bases, and their ends lie 6 bases apart. The CDR3 goes from the cysteine to the phenylalanine over 12 residues. Only the CDR3 portion is preserved as DNA: 36 bases, with reading frame beginning at the first base. Reading the label with the study, this specimen's time point is: baseline before first vaccination. The vaccinee samples were drawn from two UK trials, COV001 and COV002, one of which was a single-blind randomized controlled phase 2/3 trial testing AZD1222 (ChAdOx1 nCoV-19) in healthy adults. For TCRbeta chain sequencing, PBMC samples from trial participants were taken at day 0 and at day 28 after the second dose. These data come from a study of T cell responses to AZD1222 COVID-19 vaccine (dated by TCRdb to 2020 to 2023). As for the study more broadly: AZD1222 recipients with second doses at about 4 weeks or about 12 weeks were pooled, because spike-specific TCR depth and breadth did not differ between schedules. Trial participants were enrolled by age into 18-55, 56-69 and 70-plus year subgroups, with 148, 28 and 57 TCR-sequenced participants respectively. A total of approximately 230 trial participants underwent TCR sequencing, of whom around 200 received two doses of AZD1222 and some 26 received two doses of the MenACWY control vaccine. Overall results and qualifications from the work: Epitopes outside the regions mutated in the B.1.351 and B.1.1.7 variants were reportedly recognized by nearly half of the unique spike-specific TCRs. Vaccine-associated CD4 TCRs spanned the whole spike protein, with dominant responses in regions 160-218 and 743-854. Conclusions about previously exposed vaccinees are limited because only 6 or 7 AZD1222 recipients were SARS-CoV-2 seropositive at baseline. Participants were mostly white British, with more females than males. The authors suggested clonal diversity may have been underestimated. The 56-69-year group was small, and its depth increase did not reach significance, likely because of low power. A significant rise in spike-specific TCR breadth and depth was observed after two AZD1222 doses relative to day 0 and relative to MenACWY recipients. No day 14 peak-response samples were available, so repertoires were characterized only after the peak T cell response.

The clonotype was recovered from an adult in good health. The chain employs TRBV28 and TRBJ1-1, with the identity of the D gene unclear. Sequencing was performed on peripheral blood, taken on day 0 of AZD1222 vaccination. The DNA is TGTGCCAGCAGTTACATGCACACTGAAGCTTTCTTT. This yields the protein CASSYMHTEAFF.